This TCR beta chain emerged from a study of T cell repertoires in cytomegalovirus infection. Whole-study context: Through public TCR beta signatures, both CMV infection and matching HLA type were indicated.

TCRdb processed the reads anew with MiXCR; each CDR3 protein has one entry. The sample lists around 800,000 distinct CDR3 sequences, 32% occurring once. The germline V and J ends were trimmed by 3 bases and 2 bases, with 11 bases remaining between them. CDR1 and CDR2 from the germline V gene are LNHDA and SQIVND (reference sequence). This CDR3 has 14 amino acids. For this clonotype: No antigen is known for it.

Source: cultured CD8+ T cells from PBMCs, taken from culture after CMV antigen stimulation. This clonotype originated in a human donor in good health (CMV status not recorded). Some clones in this sample may be carry-over from other donors' samples. This chain links TRBV19 with TRBJ2-7; weak D call: TRBD2 (5 bases). CDR3 residues: CASSIRGRTYEQYF. The CDR3 DNA reads TGTGCCAGTAGTATCAGAGGGAGAACCTACGAGCAGTACTTC.